These 31 T cell receptor beta chains were sequenced from one sample in a study of CD8+ T cells in alopecia areata. Isolated RNA was reverse transcribed into cDNA used as the sequencing template. Here immunoSEQ multiplex PCR was the method, and the copy in TCRdb shows in-frame clones only, minus some. The data show under 30,000 clones, 52% seen once. Sequenced material: NKG2D-high CD8+ T cells sorted from blood. The receptors come from a human donor with alopecia areata.

In nucleotides, the CDR3 is TGTGCCAGCAGCTTGAGTTCTGGGTCTGAAGCTTTCTTT. Its protein product is CASSLSSGSEAFF. This sequence joins TRBV5-4 and TRBJ1-1; D is ambiguous. Germline CDR1 SGHNT, CDR2 YYREEE (reference sequence). V lost 1 base and J lost 6, with 10 bases in between. The CDR3 sequence is 13 residues long.

The rearrangement joins TRBV9 to TRBJ2-3, with D perhaps matching TRBD2 (5 bases). V was trimmed by 2 bases and J by 0 bases, leaving 10 bases between them. Germline CDR1 reads SGDLS; CDR2 reads YYNGEE. The CDR3 runs to 15 residues. This CDR3 reads CASSVRRTSTDTQYF. The DNA for the CDR3 is TGTGCCAGCAGCGTGAGGAGGACTAGCACAGATACGCAGTATTTT.

This clone showed up many times. The rearrangement uses TRBV7-9 and TRBJ1-1; D is perhaps TRBD1 (5 bases). The CDR3 has 13 residues. Trimming removed 3 bases from V and 7 bases from J, with 12 bases in between. Germline-derived CDR1 and CDR2 are SEHNR and FQNEAQ (reference sequence). CDR3 bases: TGTGCCAGCAGCTTCACAGGCCCTCTTGAAGCTTTCTTT. Residues: CASSFTGPLEAFF.

This chain joins TRBV9 and TRBJ1-1, with D possibly TRBD1 on 6 matching bases. Per germline, CDR1 SGDLS and CDR2 YYNGEE. Between the trimmed V and J ends, which lost 4 bases and 8 bases, there was a span of 9 bases. CDR3 length: 11 residues. CDR3 nucleotides: TGTGCCAGCAGCCAGGACAGCGAAGCTTTCTTT. Protein sequence: CASSQDSEAFF.

Sample share makes this clone medium-sized (0.01 to 0.1%). The J gene is TRBJ1-4, the V gene TRBV5-1, with TRBD1 matching over 9 bases. V shed 3 bases, J shed 6 bases, and the junction held 6 bases outside the gene matches. Germline CDR1 reads SGHRS; CDR2 reads YFSETQ. This CDR3 has 15 residues. This CDR3 is CASSSPGQGHEKLFF. The CDR3 region has the DNA TGCGCCAGCAGCTCTCCGGGACAGGGTCATGAAAAACTGTTTTTT.

This chain links TRBV2 with TRBJ2-3, with D possibly TRBD2 on 6 matching bases. Germline CDR1 and CDR2: SNHLY and FYNNEI. The CDR3 covers 14 residues. Trimming took off 3 bases at V and 6 bases at J, with 13 bases between the two ends. The CDR3 DNA follows: TGTGCCAGCAGTGATGGGAGGAGGATTGATACGCAGTATTTT. Residues: CASSDGRRIDTQYF.

The rearrangement links TRBV7-9 to TRBJ1-2; the match to TRBD1 covers 7 bases. Germline trimming cut 3 bases from V and 2 bases from J; bases unmatched to any gene: 6. The CDR3 sequence is 15 residues long. From germline, CDR1 is SEHNR and CDR2 FQNEAQ (reference sequence). CDR3 bases: TGTGCCAGCAGCTTCTCCCGGGACAGAAACTATGGCTACACCTTC. Translation gives CASSFSRDRNYGYTF. Based on the CDR3 plus reference TRBV7-9 and TRBJ1-2, the full variable domain is DTGVSQNPRHKITKRGQNVTFRCDPISEHNRLYWYRQTLGQGPEFLTYFQNEAQLEKSRLLSDRFSAERPKGSFSTLEIQRTEQGDSAMYLCASSFSRDRNYGYTFGSGTRLTVV.

This chain uses TRBV6-5 with TRBJ2-7; no reliable D call. There are 14 residues in the CDR3. Trimming left V 2 bases short and J 3 bases short, with 11 bases between. Germline V gene data show CDR1 as MNHEY and CDR2 as SVGAGI. The CDR3 region has the DNA TGTGCCAGCAGTTACCAGGAGATAAACTACGAGCAGTACTTC. Its translation is CASSYQEINYEQYF.

This chain joins TRBV7-9 and TRBJ1-2; 8 bases match TRBD1. Germline CDR1 and CDR2: SEHNR and FQNEAQ (reference sequence). The CDR3 totals 14 residues. J was trimmed by 3 bases and V by 6 bases; bases with no gene match: 6. This CDR3 reads CASRPADRDYGYTF. The CDR3 coding sequence is TGTGCCAGCAGACCGGCGGACAGGGACTATGGCTACACCTTC.

This clone turned up a few times. CDR3 sequence reads: CASSPIGTTEAFF. Written as DNA, the CDR3 is TGTGCCAGCAGCCCTATTGGGACCACTGAAGCTTTCTTT. The rearrangement links TRBV6-1 to TRBJ1-1; D perhaps matches TRBD1 (5 bases). V dropped 6 bases and J dropped 4 bases, with 12 bases sitting between them. Germline-derived CDR1 and CDR2 are MNHNS and SASEGT. This CDR3 has 13 amino acids.

In its sample, this clone was seen a few times. V is TRBV6-5 and J is TRBJ1-2; tentative D call: TRBD1 (5 bases). The CDR3 is 13 amino acids. The germline V gene encodes CDR1 MNHEY and CDR2 SVGAGI. The ends were cut back, 4 bases at V and 6 bases at J, with 12 bases in the middle. The CDR3 protein is CASSLGQGDGYTF. The CDR3 region has the DNA TGTGCCAGCAGTTTAGGGCAGGGAGATGGCTACACCTTC.

V is TRBV27 and J is TRBJ2-1; 8 positions agree with TRBD1. The CDR3 consists of 14 residues. V shed 10 bases, J shed 8 bases, and the junction held 13 bases outside the gene matches. Looked up from germline, CDR1 is MNHEY and CDR2 is SMNVEV (reference sequence). The CDR3 reads CATRPGDRGDEQFF. The CDR3 nucleotides read TGTGCCACCCGACCTGGTGACAGGGGTGATGAGCAGTTCTTC.

The CDR3 region has the DNA TGCGCCAGCAGCCAAACTCTCCAGGGTGCGCGTGAGCAGTTCTTC. Translating gives CASSQTLQGAREQFF. The V call is TRBV4-1, the J call TRBJ2-1; a possible D gene is TRBD1 (5 bases). Trimming removed 2 bases at V and 9 bases at J, with 17 bases between. Germline CDR1 and CDR2: MGHRA and YSYEKL. The length of the CDR3 is 15 residues.

Judged by abundance, this clone is medium-sized (0.01 to 0.1%). The chain links TRBV28 to TRBJ2-3; 7 nucleotides agree with TRBD1. The ends lost 2 bases at V and 2 bases at J; junction bases unmatched: 13. The CDR3 length is 18 residues. The germline CDR1 and CDR2 sequences are MDHEN and SYDVKM. The CDR3 DNA reads TGTGCCAGCAGTTTAGAAAGTAAGGGGGCGCTAGTCACAGATACGCAGTATTTT. Encoded protein: CASSLESKGALVTDTQYF.

The chain uses TRBV20-1 and TRBJ1-2; D gene uncertain. Germline V gene sequence: CDR1 DFQATT, CDR2 SNEGSKA (reference sequence). This CDR3 has 11 residues. In DNA, the CDR3 is TGCAGCGGCAGGATGGTCTATGGCTACACCTTC. Translated, it gives CSGRMVYGYTF.

The chain links TRBV27 to TRBJ1-1; D might be TRBD1 (5 bases). This CDR3 is built from 13 residues. Trimming removed 3 bases at V and 6 bases at J, with 11 bases between. Germline V lookup: CDR1 MNHEY, CDR2 SMNVEV (reference sequence). The CDR3 loop is CASSFGASAEAFF. The CDR3 DNA reads TGTGCCAGCAGTTTTGGGGCGAGCGCTGAAGCTTTCTTT.

This clone was seen a handful of times. The rearrangement links TRBV6-6 to TRBJ2-3, with 7 bases identical to TRBD2. V lost 6 bases, J lost 0 bases, and 6 bases stayed unmatched. From germline, CDR1 is MNHNY and CDR2 SVGAGI (reference sequence). This CDR3 is built from 15 residues. As DNA, the CDR3 is TGTGCCAGCAGCATTAGTAGCGGGAGCACAGATACGCAGTATTTT. Amino acid sequence: CASSISSGSTDTQYF.

The gene calls are TRBV28 and TRBJ2-1; 7 bases map to TRBD2. CDR3 length: 14 residues. V trimming: 8 bases; J trimming: 6 bases; junction bases outside the gene matches: 10. Looked up from germline, CDR1 is MDHEN and CDR2 is SYDVKM. The chain's CDR3 is CASGEGDYSNEQFF. CDR3 DNA sequence: TGTGCCAGCGGGGAAGGGGACTACTCCAATGAGCAGTTCTTC.

V usage is TRBV5-1 and J usage is TRBJ2-5, with D hard to call. V gave up 0 bases and J gave up 5 bases, with 2 bases separating them. The CDR3 loop spans 11 amino acids. Looked up from germline, CDR1 is SGHRS and CDR2 is YFSETQ. This CDR3 is CASSLVETQYF. Here the CDR3 DNA reads TGCGCCAGCAGCTTGGTTGAGACCCAGTACTTC. Combining the CDR3 with reference TRBV5-1 and TRBJ2-5 gives the whole variable domain KAGVTQTPRYLIKTRGQQVTLSCSPISGHRSVSWYQQTPGQGLQFLFEYFSETQRNKGNFPGRFSGRQFSNSRSEMNVSTLELGDSALYLCASSLVETQYFGPGTRLLVL.

This rearrangement joins TRBV14 to TRBJ2-7; D uncertain. V was clipped by 3 bases and J by 4 bases, with 10 bases between them. CDR3 length: 13 amino acids. Germline CDR1 SGHDN, CDR2 FVKESK. CDR3 residues: CASSHLAVYEQYF. In nucleotides, the CDR3 is TGTGCCAGCAGCCATCTGGCAGTTTACGAGCAGTACTTC.

This clone was observed once. The CDR3 loop reads CASSQPRGPWGDGNQPQHF. The CDR3 coding sequence is TGCGCCAGCAGCCAACCTAGGGGCCCTTGGGGGGACGGCAATCAGCCCCAGCATTTT. The rearrangement uses TRBV4-1 and TRBJ1-5; TRBD1 is a possible D gene (5 bases). Trimming pared 2 bases from V and 2 bases from J, leaving 22 bases between. The CDR3 is made up of 19 amino acids. Germline CDR1 is MGHRA and CDR2 is YSYEKL.

The gene calls are TRBV29-1 and TRBJ1-1; D is unresolved. The V end lost 5 bases, the J end lost 3 bases, and 10 bases lay between the germline ends. Germline lookup yields CDR1 SQVTM and CDR2 ANQGSEA. The CDR3 spans 12 residues. CDR3 sequence reads: CSVIRPDTEAFF. The CDR3 DNA reads TGCAGCGTTATCCGCCCCGACACTGAAGCTTTCTTT.

V is TRBV7-9 and J is TRBJ1-1; D is possibly TRBD1 (5 bases). Trimming shortened V by 3 bases and J by 2 bases, and 13 bases separated the two germline ends. CDR1 and CDR2 (germline): SEHNR, FQNEAQ (reference sequence). The CDR3 covers 15 residues. CDR3 in DNA: TGTGCCAGCAGCTTGCCGCAGGGTATCAACACTGAAGCTTTCTTT. Its translation: CASSLPQGINTEAFF. Variable domain in full (rest from reference TRBV7-9 and TRBJ1-1): DTGVSQNPRHKITKRGQNVTFRCDPISEHNRLYWYRQTLGQGPEFLTYFQNEAQLEKSRLLSDRFSAERPKGSFSTLEIQRTEQGDSAMYLCASSLPQGINTEAFFGQGTRLTVV.

The chain has TRBV6-5 and TRBJ2-3; D ambiguous. The CDR3 has 14 residues. The germline V and J ends were trimmed by 2 bases and 7 bases, with 13 bases remaining between them. Germline loops: CDR1 MNHEY, CDR2 SVGAGI. The CDR3 reads CASSYPDSSNTQYF. CDR3 nucleotides: TGTGCCAGCAGTTACCCCGACTCTTCAAATACGCAGTATTTT.

This clone has only a few counts. The rearrangement joins TRBV5-4 to TRBJ2-1; 12 bases align to TRBD2. This CDR3 has 16 amino acids. V shed 3 bases and J 6 bases; nucleotides not matched to a gene: 7. The germline CDR1 and CDR2 sequences are SGHNT and YYREEE (reference sequence). The CDR3 DNA reads TGTGCCAGCAGCTCGACGACTAGCGGGAGACCCAATGAGCAGTTCTTC. Its protein is CASSSTTSGRPNEQFF.

The count of this clone is one. This chain joins TRBV4-1 and TRBJ2-1; the D is unclear. Germline V gives CDR1 MGHRA, CDR2 YSYEKL. The CDR3 length is 18 residues. With 0 bases removed from V and 4 bases from J, the gap between germline ends came to 19 bases. The CDR3 is CASSQDPPSPGIYNEQFF. DNA for the CDR3: TGCGCCAGCAGCCAAGACCCGCCTAGTCCTGGGATTTACAATGAGCAGTTCTTC.

V usage is TRBV27 and J usage is TRBJ2-7, with D unresolved. There are 15 residues in the CDR3. The V gene lost 5 bases and the J gene lost 0 bases, with 14 bases spanning the gap. Per the germline V gene, CDR1 is MNHEY and CDR2 is SMNVEV (reference sequence). The CDR3 region is CASSARAVASYEQYF. CDR3 DNA: TGTGCCAGCAGTGCCCGGGCTGTCGCCTCCTACGAGCAGTACTTC.

The rearrangement links TRBV6-5 to TRBJ2-5; 9 bases agree with TRBD1. The CDR3 consists of 14 residues. Trimming removed 8 bases from V and 3 bases from J; junction bases left unmatched: 7. CDR1 is MNHEY, CDR2 SVGAGI, per germline. CDR3 nucleotide sequence: TGTGCCAGCTGGGGGACAGGGAGTGAAGAGACCCAGTACTTC. Amino acid sequence: CASWGTGSEETQYF.

The chain joins TRBV9 to TRBJ2-2, with 8 bases matching TRBD1. Germline trimming cut 4 bases from V and 6 bases from J; bases unmatched to any gene: 17. This CDR3 has 18 residues. Per the germline V gene, CDR1 is SGDLS and CDR2 is YYNGEE. In DNA form, the CDR3 reads TGTGCCAGCAGCCCCCGGCTCGGACAGGGACAAAGGGCCGGGGAGCTGTTTTTT. This gives the protein CASSPRLGQGQRAGELFF.

This sequence joins TRBV19 and TRBJ2-7; D perhaps matches TRBD1 (6 bases). The germline V and J ends were trimmed by 4 bases and 4 bases, with 14 bases remaining between them. The CDR3 contains 14 residues. Germline lookup yields CDR1 LNHDA and CDR2 SQIVND (reference sequence). The CDR3 here is CASSTGGQSYEQYF. CDR3 coding DNA: TGTGCCAGTAGTACCGGAGGACAGTCTTACGAGCAGTACTTC.

V gene TRBV28 combines with J gene TRBJ2-3; the D is unclear. There are 14 residues in the CDR3. Germline loops: CDR1 MDHEN, CDR2 SYDVKM. V lost 8 bases, J lost 5 bases, and 17 bases lay in between. Here the CDR3 DNA reads TGTGCCAGCGGGGATCAGGTCTTCCGAGATACGCAGTATTTT. This translates into CASGDQVFRDTQYF.